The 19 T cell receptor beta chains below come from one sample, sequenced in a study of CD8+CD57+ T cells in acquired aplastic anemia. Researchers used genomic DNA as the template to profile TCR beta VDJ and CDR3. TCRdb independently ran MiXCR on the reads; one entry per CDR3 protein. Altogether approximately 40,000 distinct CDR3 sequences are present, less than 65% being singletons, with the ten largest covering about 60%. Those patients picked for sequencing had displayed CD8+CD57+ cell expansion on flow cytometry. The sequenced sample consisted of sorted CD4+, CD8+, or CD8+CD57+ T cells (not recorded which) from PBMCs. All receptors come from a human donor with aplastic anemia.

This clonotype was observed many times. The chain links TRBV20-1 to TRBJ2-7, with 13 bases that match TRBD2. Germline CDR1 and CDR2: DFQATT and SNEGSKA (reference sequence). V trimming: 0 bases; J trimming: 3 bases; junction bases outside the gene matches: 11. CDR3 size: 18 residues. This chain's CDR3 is CSARDETSGGPNYYEQYF. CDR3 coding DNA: TGCAGTGCTAGAGATGAGACTAGCGGGGGGCCCAACTACTACGAGCAGTACTTC.

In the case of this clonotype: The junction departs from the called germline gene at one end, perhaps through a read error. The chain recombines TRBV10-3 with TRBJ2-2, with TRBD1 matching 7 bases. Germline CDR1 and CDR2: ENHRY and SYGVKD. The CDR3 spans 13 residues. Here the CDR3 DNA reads TGTGCCAGCAGTGACAGGGAAACCGGGGAGCTGTTTTTT. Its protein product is CASSDRETGELFF.

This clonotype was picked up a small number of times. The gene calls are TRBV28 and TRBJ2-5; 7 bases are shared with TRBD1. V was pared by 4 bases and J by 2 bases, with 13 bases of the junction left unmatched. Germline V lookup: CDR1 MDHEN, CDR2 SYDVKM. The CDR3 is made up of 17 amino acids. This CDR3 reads CASSSLESGGYQETQYF. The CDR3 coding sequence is TGTGCCAGCAGTTCCCTCGAGTCAGGGGGATATCAAGAGACCCAGTACTTC.

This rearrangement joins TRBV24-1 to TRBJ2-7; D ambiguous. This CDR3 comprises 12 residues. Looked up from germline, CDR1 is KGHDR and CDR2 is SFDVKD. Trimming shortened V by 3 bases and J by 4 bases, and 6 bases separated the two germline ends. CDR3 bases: TGTGCCACCAGTGATGGTGGGTACGAGCAGTACTTC. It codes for CATSDGGYEQYF.

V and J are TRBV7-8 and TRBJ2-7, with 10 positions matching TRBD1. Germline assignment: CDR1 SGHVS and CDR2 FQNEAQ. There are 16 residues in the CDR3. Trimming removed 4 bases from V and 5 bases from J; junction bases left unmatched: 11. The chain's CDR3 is CASSSPGQGIGDEQYF. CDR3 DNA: TGTGCCAGCAGCTCCCCGGGACAGGGGATCGGCGACGAGCAGTACTTC.

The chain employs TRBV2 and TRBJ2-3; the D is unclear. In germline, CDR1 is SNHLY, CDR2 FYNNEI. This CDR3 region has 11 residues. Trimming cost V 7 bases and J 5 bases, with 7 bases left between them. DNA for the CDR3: TGTGCCAGCACTGGTGTAGATACGCAGTATTTT. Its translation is CASTGVDTQYF.

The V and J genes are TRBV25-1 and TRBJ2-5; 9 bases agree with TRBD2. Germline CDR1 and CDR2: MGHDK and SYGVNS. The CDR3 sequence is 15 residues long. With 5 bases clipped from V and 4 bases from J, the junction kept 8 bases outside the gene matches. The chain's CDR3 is CASSPPTSGTETQYF. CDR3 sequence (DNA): TGTGCCAGCAGTCCGCCGACTAGCGGCACAGAGACCCAGTACTTC.

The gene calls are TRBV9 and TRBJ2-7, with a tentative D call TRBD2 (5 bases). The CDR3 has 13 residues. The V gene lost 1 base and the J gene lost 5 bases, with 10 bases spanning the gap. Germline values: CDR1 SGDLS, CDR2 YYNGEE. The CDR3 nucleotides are TGTGCCAGCAGCGTAACTAGTGGGGACGAGCAGTACTTC. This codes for CASSVTSGDEQYF.

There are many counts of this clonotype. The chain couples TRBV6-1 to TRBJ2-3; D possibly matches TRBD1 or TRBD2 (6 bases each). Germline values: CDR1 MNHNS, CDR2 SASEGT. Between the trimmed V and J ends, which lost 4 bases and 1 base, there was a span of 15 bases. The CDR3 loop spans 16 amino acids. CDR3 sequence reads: CASSVLGGRGTDTQYF. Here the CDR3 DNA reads TGTGCCAGCAGTGTGCTGGGGGGCCGGGGCACAGATACGCAGTATTTT.

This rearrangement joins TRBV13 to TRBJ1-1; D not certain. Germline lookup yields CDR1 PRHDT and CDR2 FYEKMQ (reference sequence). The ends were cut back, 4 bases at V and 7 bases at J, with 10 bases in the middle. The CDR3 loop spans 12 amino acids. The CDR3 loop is CASSSDGREAFF. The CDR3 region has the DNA TGTGCCAGCAGCTCGGACGGACGTGAAGCTTTCTTT.

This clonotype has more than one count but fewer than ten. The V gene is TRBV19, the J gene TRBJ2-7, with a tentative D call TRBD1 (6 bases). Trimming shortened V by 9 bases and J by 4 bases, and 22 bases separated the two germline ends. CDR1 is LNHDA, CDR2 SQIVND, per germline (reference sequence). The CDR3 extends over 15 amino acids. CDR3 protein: CASTTKGVSGYEQYF. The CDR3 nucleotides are TGTGCCAGCACCACCAAGGGGGTATCTGGTTACGAGCAGTACTTC.

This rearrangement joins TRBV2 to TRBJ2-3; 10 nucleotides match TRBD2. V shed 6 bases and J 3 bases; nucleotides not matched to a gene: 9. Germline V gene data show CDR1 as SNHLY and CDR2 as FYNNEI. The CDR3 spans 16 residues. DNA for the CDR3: TGTGCCAGCAGGGGAGGGACTAGCGAGTCGACAGATACGCAGTATTTT. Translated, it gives CASRGGTSESTDTQYF.

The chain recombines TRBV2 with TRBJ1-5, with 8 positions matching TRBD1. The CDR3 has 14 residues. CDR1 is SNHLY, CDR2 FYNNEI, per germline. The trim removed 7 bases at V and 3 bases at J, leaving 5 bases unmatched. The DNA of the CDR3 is TGTGCCAGCACCAGGACAGGGAACAATCAGCCCCAGCATTTT. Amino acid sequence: CASTRTGNNQPQHF.

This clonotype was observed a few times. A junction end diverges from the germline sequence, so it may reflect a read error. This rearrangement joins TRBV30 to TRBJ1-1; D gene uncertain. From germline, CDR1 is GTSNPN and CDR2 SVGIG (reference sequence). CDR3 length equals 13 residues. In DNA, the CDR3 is TGTGCCTGGAGTGTGTCGCTATTCACTGAGGCTTTCTTT. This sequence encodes CAWSVSLFTEAFF.

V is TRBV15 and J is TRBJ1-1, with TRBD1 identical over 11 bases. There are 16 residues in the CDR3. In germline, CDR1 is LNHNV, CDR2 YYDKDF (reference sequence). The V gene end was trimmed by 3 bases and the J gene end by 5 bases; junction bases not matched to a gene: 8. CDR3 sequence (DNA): TGTGCCACCAGCAGTTGGACAGGGGGCTGGGATACTGAAGCTTTCTTT. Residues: CATSSWTGGWDTEAFF.

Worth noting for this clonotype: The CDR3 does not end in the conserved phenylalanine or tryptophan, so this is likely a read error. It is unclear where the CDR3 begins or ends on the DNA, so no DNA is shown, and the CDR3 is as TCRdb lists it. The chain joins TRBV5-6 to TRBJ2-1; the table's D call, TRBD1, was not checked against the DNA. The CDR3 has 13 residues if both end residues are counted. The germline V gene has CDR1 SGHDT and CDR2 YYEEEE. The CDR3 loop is CASSLGADNEHFL.

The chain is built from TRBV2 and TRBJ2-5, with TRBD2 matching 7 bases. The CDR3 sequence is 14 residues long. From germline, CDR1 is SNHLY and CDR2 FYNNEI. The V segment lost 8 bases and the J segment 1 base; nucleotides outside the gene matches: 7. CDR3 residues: CASAPLAAQETQYF. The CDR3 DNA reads TGTGCCAGCGCCCCTCTAGCGGCCCAAGAGACCCAGTACTTC.

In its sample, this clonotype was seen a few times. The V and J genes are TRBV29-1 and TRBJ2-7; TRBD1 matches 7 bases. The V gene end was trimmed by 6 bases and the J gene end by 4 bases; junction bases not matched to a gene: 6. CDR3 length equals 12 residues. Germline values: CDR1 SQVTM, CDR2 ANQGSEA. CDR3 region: CSVRQGIYEQYF. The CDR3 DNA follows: TGCAGCGTCCGACAGGGAATTTACGAGCAGTACTTC.

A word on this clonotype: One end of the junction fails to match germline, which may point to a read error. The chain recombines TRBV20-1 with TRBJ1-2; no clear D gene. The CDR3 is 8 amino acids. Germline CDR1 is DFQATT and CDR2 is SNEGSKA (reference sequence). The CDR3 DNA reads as TGCAGTGCAAGGTTGGGCCTCTTT. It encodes CSARLGLF.